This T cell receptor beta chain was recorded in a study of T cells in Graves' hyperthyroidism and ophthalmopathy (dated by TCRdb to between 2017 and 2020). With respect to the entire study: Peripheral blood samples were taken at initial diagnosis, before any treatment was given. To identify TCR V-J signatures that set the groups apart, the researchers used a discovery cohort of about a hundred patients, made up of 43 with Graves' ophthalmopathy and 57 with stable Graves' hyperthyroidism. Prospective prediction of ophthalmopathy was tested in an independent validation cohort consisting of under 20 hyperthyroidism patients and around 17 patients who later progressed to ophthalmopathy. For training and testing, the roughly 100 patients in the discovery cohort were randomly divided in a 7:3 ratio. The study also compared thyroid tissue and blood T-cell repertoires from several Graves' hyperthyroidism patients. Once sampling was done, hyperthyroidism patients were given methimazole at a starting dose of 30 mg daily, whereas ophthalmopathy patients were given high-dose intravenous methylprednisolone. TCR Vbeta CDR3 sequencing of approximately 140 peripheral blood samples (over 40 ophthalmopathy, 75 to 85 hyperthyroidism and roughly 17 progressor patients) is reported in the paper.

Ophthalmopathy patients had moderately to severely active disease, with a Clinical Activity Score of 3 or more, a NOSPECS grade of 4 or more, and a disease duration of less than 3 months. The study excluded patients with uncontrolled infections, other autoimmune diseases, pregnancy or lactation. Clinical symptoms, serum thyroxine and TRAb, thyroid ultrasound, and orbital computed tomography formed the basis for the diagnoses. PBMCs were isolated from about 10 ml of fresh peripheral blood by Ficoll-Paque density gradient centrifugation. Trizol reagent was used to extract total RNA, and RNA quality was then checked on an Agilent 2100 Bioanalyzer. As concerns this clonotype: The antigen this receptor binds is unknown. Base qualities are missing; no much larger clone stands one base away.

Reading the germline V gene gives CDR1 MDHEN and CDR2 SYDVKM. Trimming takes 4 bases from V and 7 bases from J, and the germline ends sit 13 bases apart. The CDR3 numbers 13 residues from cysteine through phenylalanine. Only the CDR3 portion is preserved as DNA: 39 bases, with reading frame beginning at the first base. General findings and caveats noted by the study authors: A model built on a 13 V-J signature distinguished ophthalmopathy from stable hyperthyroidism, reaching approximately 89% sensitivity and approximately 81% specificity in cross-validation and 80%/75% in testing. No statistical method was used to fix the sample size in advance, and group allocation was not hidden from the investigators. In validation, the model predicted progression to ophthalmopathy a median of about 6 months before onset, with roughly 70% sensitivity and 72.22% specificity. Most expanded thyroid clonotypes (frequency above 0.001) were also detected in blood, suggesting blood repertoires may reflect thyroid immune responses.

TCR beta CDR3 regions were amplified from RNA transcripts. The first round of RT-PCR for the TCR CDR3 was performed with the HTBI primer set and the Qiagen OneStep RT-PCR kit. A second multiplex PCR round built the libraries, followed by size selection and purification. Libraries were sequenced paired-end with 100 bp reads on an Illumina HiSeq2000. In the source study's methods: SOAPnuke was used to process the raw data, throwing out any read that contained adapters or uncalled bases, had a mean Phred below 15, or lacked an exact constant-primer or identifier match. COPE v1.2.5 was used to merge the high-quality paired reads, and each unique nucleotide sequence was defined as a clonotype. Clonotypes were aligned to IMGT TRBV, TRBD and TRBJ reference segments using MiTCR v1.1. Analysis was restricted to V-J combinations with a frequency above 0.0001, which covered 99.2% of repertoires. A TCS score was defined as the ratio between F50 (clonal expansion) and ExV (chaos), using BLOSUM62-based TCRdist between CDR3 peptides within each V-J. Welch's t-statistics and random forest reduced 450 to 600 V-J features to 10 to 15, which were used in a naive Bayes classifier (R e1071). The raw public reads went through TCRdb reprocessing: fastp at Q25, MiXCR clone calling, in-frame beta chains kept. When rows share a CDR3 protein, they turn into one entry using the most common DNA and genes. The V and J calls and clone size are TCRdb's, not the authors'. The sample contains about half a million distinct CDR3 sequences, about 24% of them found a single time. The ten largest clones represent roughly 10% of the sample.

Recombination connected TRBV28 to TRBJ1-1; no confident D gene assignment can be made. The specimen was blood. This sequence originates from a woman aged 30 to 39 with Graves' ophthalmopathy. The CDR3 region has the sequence CASSSTLGIEAFF. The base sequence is TGTGCCAGCAGTTCGACACTGGGGATTGAAGCTTTCTTT.